A single sample gave rise to the 32 T cell receptor beta chains below, sequenced in a study of human T cells and chemical hapten exposure. In TCRdb, the RACE reads were re-called with MiXCR into one record per CDR3 protein. The sample consists of 80,000 to 100,000 distinct CDR3 sequences, under 14% of them appearing once. The time point was: pre-sensitization, week 0. Treatment reported: therapeutic diphenylcyclopropenone sensitization with weekly scalp DPC. Sequencing was performed on whole blood, taken in connection with sensitization to the hapten diphenylcyclopropenone (DPC). The receptors were gathered from a woman aged 55-69 years with alopecia areata. Some clones in this sample may be carry-over from other donors' samples.

This clonotype was seen a handful of times. This sequence joins TRBV10-3 and TRBJ2-1, with D tentatively TRBD1 (6 bases). V was pared by 6 bases and J by 7 bases, with 7 bases between. The CDR3 sequence is 11 residues long. Germline V gene data show CDR1 as ENHRY and CDR2 as SYGVKD. CDR3 nucleotides: TGTGCCATCAGCACAGGGAATGAGCAGTTCTTC. It is translated as CAISTGNEQFF.

The sample holds many counts of this clonotype. The V gene is TRBV20-1, the J gene TRBJ1-4, with 12 bases aligning to TRBD1. CDR1 is DFQATT, CDR2 SNEGSKA, per germline (reference sequence). The CDR3 is made up of 15 amino acids. V dropped 2 bases and J dropped 8; count of bases not matched to a gene: 6. The CDR3 DNA sequence: TGCAGTGCTAGACAGCCGGGACAGGGGGCGGAAAAACTGTTTTTT. This encodes CSARQPGQGAEKLFF.

The gene calls are TRBV29-1 and TRBJ1-3, with TRBD1 matching over 7 bases. The trim removed 7 bases at V and 6 bases at J, leaving 9 bases unmatched. Germline V CDR1 and CDR2: SQVTM, ANQGSEA. The CDR3 extends over 13 amino acids. This CDR3 reads CSARQGSANTIYF. The CDR3 bases are TGCAGCGCTCGACAGGGTAGTGCAAACACCATATATTTT.

This clonotype occurred a few times. V and J are TRBV7-8 and TRBJ1-1, with D possibly matching TRBD1 (6 bases). V was pared by 1 base and J by 4 bases, with 13 bases between. The CDR3 is 15 residues long. Germline CDR1 SGHVS, CDR2 FQNEAQ. The CDR3 nucleotides read TGTGCCAGCAGCTTAGGGTTCGGGGGCAGCACTGAAGCTTTCTTT. Protein product: CASSLGFGGSTEAFF.

Many counts were recorded for this clonotype. In nucleotides, the CDR3 is TGTGCCAGCTCCCCGCGGACAGGCGAAGGGTCCTACGAGCAGTACTTC. It specifies CASSPRTGEGSYEQYF. The chain recombines TRBV18 with TRBJ2-7; TRBD1 matches 7 bases. Germline loops: CDR1 KGHSH, CDR2 LQKENI. This CDR3 region has 16 residues. V lost 6 bases and J lost 1; bases outside the gene matches: 12.

The sample holds a few counts of this clonotype. This rearrangement joins TRBV10-3 to TRBJ2-5, with no clear D. The CDR3 loop spans 12 amino acids. V was pared by 9 bases and J by 2 bases, with 10 bases between. Germline V lookup: CDR1 ENHRY, CDR2 SYGVKD. The CDR3 sequence is CAIRDQQETQYF. The CDR3 region has the DNA TGTGCCATAAGAGATCAACAAGAGACCCAGTACTTC.

This clonotype was recorded many times. The J gene is TRBJ2-1, the V gene TRBV7-9; D could derive from TRBD1 or TRBD2 (7 bases each). Trimming cost V 1 base and J 6 bases, with 16 bases left between them. CDR1 and CDR2 from the germline V gene are SEHNR and FQNEAQ (reference sequence). The CDR3 loop spans 16 amino acids. CDR3: CASSLDQGGLPNEQFF. In nucleotides, the CDR3 is TGTGCCAGCAGCTTAGACCAGGGGGGGCTTCCCAATGAGCAGTTCTTC.

The V call is TRBV7-6, the J call TRBJ2-3; TRBD2 aligns across 8 bases. The CDR3 runs to 15 residues. Unmatched junction bases numbered 3, after V lost 1 base and J lost 3 bases. The germline V gene encodes CDR1 SGHVS and CDR2 FNYEAQ. CDR3: CASSLELAVTDTQYF. For the CDR3, the DNA is TGTGCCAGCAGCTTAGAACTAGCGGTGACAGATACGCAGTATTTT.

This clonotype has just a few counts. The gene calls are TRBV3-1 and TRBJ1-1; D gene ambiguous. V lost 2 bases, J lost 1 base, and 8 bases lay in between. The CDR3 extends over 14 amino acids. Germline V gene sequence: CDR1 LGHDT, CDR2 YNNKEL (reference sequence). In DNA form, the CDR3 reads TGTGCCAGCAGCCAATTAGAGGCGAACACTGAAGCTTTCTTT. Protein product: CASSQLEANTEAFF.

Note on this clonotype: This may be a read error: a much more frequent sequence differs by one nucleotide. The V gene is TRBV7-8, the J gene TRBJ2-5, with 10 positions matching TRBD2. The germline CDR1 and CDR2 sequences are SGHVS and FQNEAQ. The CDR3 spans 15 residues. Trimming at V came to 2 bases and at J to 8 bases, leaving 8 bases not matched to a gene. CDR3 region: CASSLPVGTSDTQYF. CDR3 sequence (DNA): TGTGCCAGCAGCTTACCCGTCGGGACTAGCGACACCCAGTACTTC.

This clonotype was seen a handful of times. V usage is TRBV20-1 and J usage is TRBJ1-2; D call uncertain. Trimming left V 0 bases short and J 4 bases short, with 18 bases between. The CDR3 spans 16 residues. Germline V gene data show CDR1 as DFQATT and CDR2 as SNEGSKA (reference sequence). The CDR3 protein is CSARDPPGGRTYGYTF. The CDR3 DNA follows: TGCAGTGCTAGAGACCCGCCTGGCGGGCGGACCTATGGCTACACCTTC.

This clonotype was picked up a small number of times. The chain is built from TRBV11-2 and TRBJ2-2; 9 bases align to TRBD2. CDR3 length equals 15 residues. J gave up 6 bases and V 6 bases, and 8 bases lay outside the gene matches. Germline V gives CDR1 SGHAT, CDR2 FQNNGV. The DNA of the CDR3 is TGTGCCAGCAGTAACCTAGCGGGGCGCGCCGGGGAGCTGTTTTTT. Its protein product is CASSNLAGRAGELFF.

This clonotype was counted a few times. The chain carries TRBV11-1 and TRBJ2-1; a possible D gene is TRBD1 (8 bases). V lost 6 bases and J 7 bases, leaving 13 bases between the germline ends. The CDR3 totals 13 residues. Per the germline V gene, CDR1 is SGHAT and CDR2 is FQDESV (reference sequence). CDR3 DNA sequence: TGTGCCAGCAGACTACAGGGGGGGAATGAGCAGTTCTTC. It translates to CASRLQGGNEQFF. Based on the CDR3 plus reference TRBV11-1 and TRBJ2-1, the full variable domain is EAEVAQSPRYKITEKSQAVAFWCDPISGHATLYWYRQILGQGPELLVQFQDESVVDDSQLPKDRFSAERLKGVDSTLKIQPAELGDSAMYLCASRLQGGNEQFFGPGTRLTVL.

This clonotype was detected a few times. The chain carries TRBV20-1 and TRBJ2-4, with 8 bases fitting TRBD1. The CDR3 spans 14 residues. Trimming took 1 base from V and 6 from J; bases not matched to a gene: 5. From germline, CDR1 is DFQATT and CDR2 SNEGSKA (reference sequence). The CDR3 here is CSARVTGARNIQYF. DNA of the CDR3: TGCAGTGCTAGAGTGACAGGGGCCCGAAACATTCAGTACTTC.

This chain connects TRBV5-4 to TRBJ2-1; D tentatively fits TRBD1 or TRBD2 (5 bases each). In germline, CDR1 is SGHNT, CDR2 YYREEE (reference sequence). There are 14 residues in the CDR3. The V end was cut by 1 base, the J end by 9 bases, with 14 bases between. For the CDR3, the DNA is TGTGCCAGCAGCTTGAGCCTGGATGGGGGTGAGCAGTTCTTC. Translating it yields CASSLSLDGGEQFF.

The table lists this clonotype with a few counts. The chain couples TRBV5-1 to TRBJ1-4; 8 bases are shared with TRBD1. This CDR3 comprises 15 residues. Losses at the gene ends were 4 bases for V and 6 bases for J; bases not matched to a gene: 8. Germline V gene data show CDR1 as SGHRS and CDR2 as YFSETQ. DNA of the CDR3: TGCGCCAGCAGCCTCCAGGACAGGGAGTATGAAAAACTGTTTTTT. It translates to CASSLQDREYEKLFF.

At least ten counts were recorded for this clonotype. The CDR3 bases are TGCAGTGCTAGAGATCCCCGGGTGCAGGGCTCATCACCCCTCCACTTT. Amino acids: CSARDPRVQGSSPLHF. This sequence joins TRBV20-1 and TRBJ1-6; D may be TRBD1 (5 bases). CDR1 is DFQATT, CDR2 SNEGSKA, per germline (reference sequence). Trimming stripped 0 bases from V and 10 bases from J, with 19 bases between. There are 16 residues in the CDR3.

This clonotype showed up just a few times. The V and J genes are TRBV6-1 and TRBJ1-5, with D maybe TRBD1 (5 bases). V was cut by 11 bases and J by 9 bases, with 17 bases left in between. The CDR3 length is 12 residues. CDR1 is MNHNS, CDR2 SASEGT, per germline. The chain's CDR3 is CAGGDPGRPQHF. The CDR3 coding sequence is TGTGCCGGGGGAGACCCTGGACGGCCCCAGCATTTT.

This clonotype has a handful of counts. The rearrangement links TRBV5-5 to TRBJ2-1; 7 nucleotides agree with TRBD1. Trimming cost V 2 bases and J 9 bases; bases outside gene matches: 11. This CDR3 contains 15 residues. Germline values: CDR1 SGHKS, CDR2 YYEKEE (reference sequence). The CDR3 loop is CASSLQGHGIFEQFF. In DNA, the CDR3 is TGTGCCAGCAGCTTACAGGGGCACGGGATCTTTGAGCAGTTCTTC.

The chain couples TRBV2 to TRBJ1-4; no clear D gene. The CDR3 spans 14 residues. V shed 3 bases and J shed 8 bases, with 13 bases lying between them. Germline V gene data show CDR1 as SNHLY and CDR2 as FYNNEI. This CDR3 is CASSEGDPSEKLFF. In DNA, the CDR3 is TGTGCCAGCAGTGAGGGAGACCCCTCGGAAAAACTGTTTTTT.

In its sample, this clonotype was seen many times. The chain carries TRBV20-1 and TRBJ2-7; 9 bases align to TRBD1. This CDR3 has 14 residues. Losses at the gene ends were 5 bases for V and 2 bases for J; bases not matched to a gene: 7. Per germline, CDR1 DFQATT and CDR2 SNEGSKA (reference sequence). The CDR3 protein is CSAGVGTGTYEQYF. In nucleotides, the CDR3 is TGCAGTGCTGGGGTGGGGACAGGGACCTACGAGCAGTACTTC.

This clonotype has at least ten counts. V usage is TRBV11-2 and J usage is TRBJ2-1; D uncertain. CDR1 and CDR2 (germline): SGHAT, FQNNGV. There are 14 residues in the CDR3. V was pared by 5 bases and J by 8 bases, with 16 bases between. CDR3 DNA sequence: TGTGCCAGCAGCCCCGAAGTACTCCCCCATGAGCAGTTCTTC. Translated, it gives CASSPEVLPHEQFF.

This clonotype was detected ten times or more. The gene calls are TRBV29-1 and TRBJ2-1; 7 nucleotides agree with TRBD2. This CDR3 has 14 residues. With 3 bases clipped from V and 10 bases from J, the junction kept 12 bases outside the gene matches. The germline gives CDR1 SQVTM, CDR2 ANQGSEA. This CDR3 is CSVDSSGVFSEQFF. CDR3 DNA: TGCAGCGTTGATTCGAGCGGGGTATTTAGCGAGCAGTTCTTC.

The genes are TRBV7-3 and TRBJ2-1; D possibly corresponds to TRBD1 (6 bases). V lost 2 bases and J 7 bases, leaving 12 bases between the germline ends. This CDR3 is 14 amino acids long. Germline V lookup: CDR1 SGHTA, CDR2 FQGTGA. CDR3 amino acids: CASSLGSRGNEQFF. CDR3 bases: TGTGCCAGCAGCTTAGGGTCCAGGGGTAATGAGCAGTTCTTC.

The V gene is TRBV6-2 or TRBV6-3, the J gene TRBJ2-5, with D perhaps being TRBD1 or TRBD2 (5 bases each). Trimming removed 7 bases at V and 7 bases at J, with 16 bases between. Per the germline V gene, CDR1 is MNHEY and CDR2 is SVGEGT. CDR3 size: 13 residues. CDR3 bases: TGTGCCAGCAACAGGACCCCGGCGGGGACCCAGTACTTC. This translates into CASNRTPAGTQYF.

This chain joins TRBV5-4 and TRBJ2-3, with 11 bases matching TRBD2. Unmatched junction bases numbered 2, after V lost 0 bases and J lost 5 bases. Germline V gene lookup returns CDR1 SGHNT and CDR2 YYREEE (reference sequence). This CDR3 spans 15 amino acids. The CDR3 spells CASSLAGLAGDTQYF. The CDR3 nucleotides are TGTGCCAGCAGCTTGGCCGGACTAGCGGGAGATACGCAGTATTTT.

For this clonotype: A much larger clone lies a single base off, so this may be a read error. No conserved phenylalanine or tryptophan ends this CDR3, so it is likely a read error. The chain is built from TRBV5-1 and TRBJ2-7; D is unclear. Trimming removed 1 base from V and 6 bases from J, with 14 bases in between. This CDR3 region has 14 residues. The germline gives CDR1 SGHRS, CDR2 YFSETQ. The CDR3 coding sequence is TGCGCCAGCAGCTTGTCCTTGACGTATATCGAGCAGTACATC. Protein sequence: CASSLSLTYIEQYI.

The chain employs TRBV28 and TRBJ2-1, with 8 bases identical to TRBD1. The germline V gene has CDR1 MDHEN and CDR2 SYDVKM. The CDR3 is made up of 15 amino acids. V lost 6 bases to trimming and J lost 2 bases; unmatched junction nucleotides: 6. This chain's CDR3 is CASRYDRGPYNEQFF. The CDR3 DNA sequence: TGTGCCAGCAGATACGACAGGGGTCCCTACAATGAGCAGTTCTTC.

Turning to this clonotype: This may be a read error: a much more frequent sequence differs by one nucleotide. The chain carries TRBV5-1 and TRBJ2-3; TRBD2 matches at 9 bases. Germline assignment: CDR1 SGHRS and CDR2 YFSETQ. The CDR3 runs 16 residues. As DNA, the CDR3 is TGCGCCGGCAGCTTGACGACTAGCGGAAGTGCCGATACGCAGTATTTT. As protein: CAGSLTTSGSADTQYF.

This chain uses TRBV7-8 with TRBJ2-1, with 14 bases matching TRBD2. Trimming at V came to 5 bases and at J to 8 bases, leaving 20 bases not matched to a gene. Germline CDR1 is SGHVS and CDR2 is FQNEAQ. The CDR3 is made up of 20 amino acids. The CDR3 sequence: CASSPPWGTSGGSTRDEQFF. The CDR3 nucleotides are TGTGCCAGCAGCCCCCCGTGGGGGACTAGCGGGGGATCGACTCGCGATGAGCAGTTCTTC.

With respect to this clonotype: An end of the junction does not agree with germline; a read error may underlie this. This chain joins TRBV2 and TRBJ2-2; 7 nucleotides align to TRBD1. CDR1 is SNHLY and CDR2 is FYNNEI in the germline V gene. This CDR3 is built from 14 residues. CDR3 in amino acids: CARQTGRNTGELSF. DNA for the CDR3: TGTGCCAGACAGACAGGGCGTAACACCGGGGAGCTGTCTTTT.

To note about this clonotype: This may stem from a read error, because a much larger clone lies one nucleotide away. This chain uses TRBV27 with TRBJ1-5; D is perhaps TRBD1 (6 bases). This CDR3 region has 16 residues. Germline V CDR1 and CDR2: MNHEY, SMNVEV (reference sequence). The CDR3, as DNA: TGTGCCTGCAGTTTATCAGGGGCGGGAGGCAATCAGCCCCAGCATTTT. Translating it yields CACSLSGAGGNQPQHF.